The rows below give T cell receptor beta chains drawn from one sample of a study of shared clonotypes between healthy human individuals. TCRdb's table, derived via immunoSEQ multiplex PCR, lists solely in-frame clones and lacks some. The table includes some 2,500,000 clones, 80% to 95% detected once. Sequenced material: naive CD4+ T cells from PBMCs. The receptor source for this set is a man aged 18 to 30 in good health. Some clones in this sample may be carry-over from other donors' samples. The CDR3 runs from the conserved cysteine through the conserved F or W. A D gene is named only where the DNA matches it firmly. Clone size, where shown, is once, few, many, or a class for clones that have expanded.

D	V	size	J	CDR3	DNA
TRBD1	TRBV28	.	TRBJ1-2	CASSLTGGITNYGYTF	TGTGCCAGCAGTTTGACAGGGGGTATCACTAACTATGGCTACACCTTC
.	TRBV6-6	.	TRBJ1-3	CASSRDGSSGNTIYF	TGTGCCAGCAGCCGAGACGGTAGCTCTGGAAACACCATATATTTT
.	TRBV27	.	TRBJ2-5	CASSFFGGETQYF	TGTGCCAGCAGTTTTTTCGGGGGAGAGACCCAGTACTTC
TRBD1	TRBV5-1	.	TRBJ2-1	CASSLMAQGPTTSNEQFF	TGCGCCAGCAGCTTGATGGCACAGGGGCCAACCACCAGCAATGAGCAGTTCTTC
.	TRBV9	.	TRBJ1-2	CASSVGPTGFYGYTF	TGTGCCAGCAGCGTGGGGCCCACAGGGTTTTATGGCTACACCTTC
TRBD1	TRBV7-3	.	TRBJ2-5	CASSLGTGEQTQYF	TGTGCCAGCAGCCTCGGGACAGGGGAACAGACCCAGTACTTC
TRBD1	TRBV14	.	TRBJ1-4	CASSQSRGIGKLFF	TGTGCCAGCAGCCAATCCAGGGGGATCGGAAAACTGTTTTTT
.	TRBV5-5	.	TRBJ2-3	CASSWSGYSTDTQYF	TGTGCCAGCAGTTGGAGCGGGTATAGCACAGATACGCAGTATTTT
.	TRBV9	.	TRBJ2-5	CASSASGTFGETQYF	TGTGCCAGCAGCGCATCCGGGACCTTCGGGGAGACCCAGTACTTC
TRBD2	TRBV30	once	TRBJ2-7	CAWSLTSRVPDEQYF	TGTGCCTGGAGTCTGACTAGCCGGGTTCCCGACGAGCAGTACTTC
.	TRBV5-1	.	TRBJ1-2	CASSLQENLGYTF	TGCGCCAGCAGCTTGCAGGAGAACCTTGGCTACACCTTC
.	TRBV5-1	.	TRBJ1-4	CASSPGPGEKLFF	TGCGCCAGCAGCCCCGGACCGGGGGAAAAACTGTTTTTT
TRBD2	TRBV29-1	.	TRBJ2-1	CSVERESYNEQFF	TGCAGCGTTGAGCGGGAGTCCTACAATGAGCAGTTCTTC
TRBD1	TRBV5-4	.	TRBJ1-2	CASSPDRARGGYTF	TGTGCCAGCAGCCCGGACAGGGCCCGGGGAGGCTACACCTTC
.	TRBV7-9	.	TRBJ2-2	CASSPRMNTGELFF	TGTGCCAGCAGCCCCCGGATGAACACCGGGGAGCTGTTTTTT
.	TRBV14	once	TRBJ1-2	CASSQRLPKTDNYGYTF	TGTGCCAGCAGCCAAAGGTTGCCCAAGACAGATAACTATGGCTACACCTTC
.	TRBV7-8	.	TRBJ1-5	CASSFIPGAQGNQPQHF	TGTGCCAGCAGCTTCATTCCAGGGGCGCAGGGCAATCAGCCCCAGCATTTT
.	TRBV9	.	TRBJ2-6	CASSVEEVGANVLTF	TGTGCCAGCAGCGTAGAGGAGGTTGGGGCCAACGTCCTGACTTTC
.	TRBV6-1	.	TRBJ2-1	CATSYNEQFF	TGTGCCACCAGCTACAATGAGCAGTTCTTC
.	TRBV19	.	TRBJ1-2	CASSMYRADDGYTF	TGTGCCAGTAGTATGTACAGGGCCGATGATGGCTACACCTTC
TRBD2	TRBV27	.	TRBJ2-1	CASRRESRNNEQFF	TGTGCCAGCAGGCGGGAGTCACGAAACAATGAGCAGTTCTTC
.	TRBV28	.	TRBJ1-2	CASAFSYPNYGYTF	TGTGCCAGCGCTTTCTCGTATCCAAACTATGGCTACACCTTC
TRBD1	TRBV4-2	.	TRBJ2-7	CASSQDRDSALEQYF	TGTGCCAGCAGCCAAGACCGGGACAGCGCACTCGAGCAGTACTTC
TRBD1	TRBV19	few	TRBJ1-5	CASTDRASGQPQHF	TGTGCCAGCACTGACAGGGCATCAGGACAGCCCCAGCATTTT
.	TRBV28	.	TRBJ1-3	CASSLGTVTYGNTIYF	TGTGCCAGCAGTTTAGGTACAGTGACTTATGGAAACACCATATATTTT
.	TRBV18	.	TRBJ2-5	CASSPLAGIETQYF	TGTGCCAGCTCACCCCTGGCGGGGATTGAGACCCAGTACTTC
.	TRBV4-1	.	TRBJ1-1	CASSQVATVKAFF	TGCGCCAGCAGCCAAGTGGCGACCGTCAAAGCTTTCTTT
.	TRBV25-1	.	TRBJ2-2	CASSELEKEAGELFF	TGTGCCAGCAGTGAATTGGAAAAAGAGGCCGGGGAGCTGTTTTTT
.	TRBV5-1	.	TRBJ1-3	CASSIKGPTGGNTIYF	TGCGCCAGTTCAATCAAAGGCCCCACTGGGGGAAACACCATATATTTT
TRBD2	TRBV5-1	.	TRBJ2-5	CASSSRTSERETQYF	TGCGCCAGCAGCTCCCGGACTAGCGAAAGAGAGACCCAGTACTTC
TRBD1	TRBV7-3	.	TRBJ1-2	CASSPGQGANYGYTF	TGTGCCAGCAGCCCAGGACAGGGAGCTAACTATGGCTACACCTTC
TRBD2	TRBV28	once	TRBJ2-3	CASLRRLAGGIRTDTQYF	TGTGCCAGCCTCCGTCGGCTAGCGGGAGGTATCCGCACAGATACGCAGTATTTT
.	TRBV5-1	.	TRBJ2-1	CASQGRVGGPYNEQFF	TGCGCCAGCCAAGGGAGAGTTGGGGGCCCCTACAATGAGCAGTTCTTC
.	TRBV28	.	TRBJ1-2	CASSYLNYGYTF	TGTGCCAGCAGTTATCTTAACTATGGCTACACCTTC
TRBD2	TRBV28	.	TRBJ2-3	CASSYRGRTSTDTQYF	TGTGCCAGCAGTTATCGCGGGAGGACAAGCACAGATACGCAGTATTTT
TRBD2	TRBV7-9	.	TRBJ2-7	CASSLALASGRPGEQYF	TGTGCCAGCAGCTTAGCGTTGGCTAGCGGGAGGCCGGGCGAGCAGTACTTC
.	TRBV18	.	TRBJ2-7	CASSTRDGYEQYF	TGTGCCAGCTCAACCCGGGACGGATACGAGCAGTACTTC
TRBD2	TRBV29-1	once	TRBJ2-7	CSARGTNPYEQYF	TGCAGCGCCCGCGGGACTAATCCCTACGAGCAGTACTTC
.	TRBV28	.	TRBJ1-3	CASKGAGADFSSGNTIYF	TGTGCCAGCAAGGGAGCAGGGGCGGACTTCAGCTCTGGAAACACCATATATTTT
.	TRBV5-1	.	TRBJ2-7	CASSSASGVSEQYF	TGCGCCAGCAGCTCCGCCTCGGGGGTGAGCGAGCAGTACTTC
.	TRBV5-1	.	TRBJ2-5	CASSLSPGGGGETQYF	TGCGCCAGCAGCTTGAGTCCCGGGGGCGGGGGAGAGACCCAGTACTTC
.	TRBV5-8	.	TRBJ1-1	CASSFYTEAFF	TGTGCCAGCAGCTTTTACACTGAAGCTTTCTTT
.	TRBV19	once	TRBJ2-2	CASSRTNTGELFF	TGTGCCAGTAGTAGGACCAACACCGGGGAGCTGTTTTTT
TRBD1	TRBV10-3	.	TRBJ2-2	CAISAPQGANTGELFF	TGTGCCATCAGTGCCCCCCAGGGGGCGAACACCGGGGAGCTGTTTTTT
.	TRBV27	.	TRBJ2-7	CASSLRNEQYF	TGTGCCAGCAGCTTAAGGAACGAGCAGTACTTC
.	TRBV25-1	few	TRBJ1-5	CASSESGFYQPQHF	TGTGCCAGCAGTGAATCGGGGTTTTATCAGCCCCAGCATTTT
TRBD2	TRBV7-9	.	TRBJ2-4	CASSPRGGQLAKNIQYF	TGTGCCAGCAGCCCCCGGGGGGGGCAGCTAGCCAAAAACATTCAGTACTTC
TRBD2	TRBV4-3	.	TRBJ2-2	CASSPQGSGGDTGELFF	TGCGCCAGCAGCCCCCAAGGGAGCGGGGGAGACACCGGGGAGCTGTTTTTT
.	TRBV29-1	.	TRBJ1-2	CSVEEGLTGTSGYTF	TGCAGCGTTGAGGAAGGGCTCACAGGGACTTCTGGCTACACCTTC
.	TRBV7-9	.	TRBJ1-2	CASSLDLPQVIGGYTF	TGTGCCAGCAGCTTAGACCTTCCACAAGTCATCGGGGGCTACACCTTC